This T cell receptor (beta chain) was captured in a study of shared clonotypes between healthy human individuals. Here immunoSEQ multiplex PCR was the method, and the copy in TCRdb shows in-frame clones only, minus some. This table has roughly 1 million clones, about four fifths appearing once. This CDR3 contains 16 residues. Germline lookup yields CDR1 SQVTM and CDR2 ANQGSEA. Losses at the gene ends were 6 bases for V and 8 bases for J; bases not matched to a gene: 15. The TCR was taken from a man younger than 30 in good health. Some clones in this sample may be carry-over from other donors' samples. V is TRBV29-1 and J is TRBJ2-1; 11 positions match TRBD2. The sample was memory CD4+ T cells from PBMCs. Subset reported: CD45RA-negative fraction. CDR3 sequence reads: CSVFTLPGLAAYEQFF. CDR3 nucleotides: TGCAGCGTCTTTACCCTTCCGGGACTAGCGGCCTATGAGCAGTTCTTC.